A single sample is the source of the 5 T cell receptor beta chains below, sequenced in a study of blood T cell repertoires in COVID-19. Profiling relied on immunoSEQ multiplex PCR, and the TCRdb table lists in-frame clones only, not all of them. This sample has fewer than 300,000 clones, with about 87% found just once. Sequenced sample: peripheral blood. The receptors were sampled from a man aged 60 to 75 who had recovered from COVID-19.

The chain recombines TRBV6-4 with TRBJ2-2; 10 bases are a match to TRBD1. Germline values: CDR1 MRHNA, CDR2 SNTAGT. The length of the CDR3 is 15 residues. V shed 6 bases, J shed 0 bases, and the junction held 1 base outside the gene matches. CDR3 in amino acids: CASRGTGANTGELFF. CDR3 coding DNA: TGTGCCAGCAGAGGGACAGGGGCGAACACCGGGGAGCTGTTTTTT.

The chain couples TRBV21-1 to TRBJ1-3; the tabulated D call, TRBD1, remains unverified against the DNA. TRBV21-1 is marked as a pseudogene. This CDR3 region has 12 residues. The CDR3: CASCGPPNTIYF. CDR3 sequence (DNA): TGTGCCAGCTGTGGCCCACCAAACACCATATATTTT.

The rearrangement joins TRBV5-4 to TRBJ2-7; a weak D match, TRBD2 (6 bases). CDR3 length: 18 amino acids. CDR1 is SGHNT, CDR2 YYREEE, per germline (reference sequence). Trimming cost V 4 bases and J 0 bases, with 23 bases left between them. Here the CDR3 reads CASSHASPGGAYSYEQYF. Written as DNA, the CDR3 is TGTGCCAGCAGCCACGCTTCGCCTGGCGGGGCCTACTCCTACGAGCAGTACTTC.

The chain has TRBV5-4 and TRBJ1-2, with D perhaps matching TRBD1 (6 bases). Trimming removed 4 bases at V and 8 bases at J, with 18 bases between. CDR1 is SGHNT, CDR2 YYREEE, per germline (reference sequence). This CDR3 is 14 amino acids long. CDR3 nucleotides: TGTGCCAGCAGCCCCAATAGGTCGGGGGGCGGCTACACCTTC. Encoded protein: CASSPNRSGGGYTF.

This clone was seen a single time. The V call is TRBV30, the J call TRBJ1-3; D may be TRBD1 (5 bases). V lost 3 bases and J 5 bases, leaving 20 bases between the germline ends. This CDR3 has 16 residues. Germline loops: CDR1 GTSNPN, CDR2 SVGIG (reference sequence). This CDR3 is CAWSLTPGRARNTIYF. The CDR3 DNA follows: TGTGCCTGGAGCCTAACCCCGGGCAGGGCCCGAAACACCATATATTTT.